What follows is one TCR beta chain and its context. This record comes from a study of shared clonotypes between healthy human individuals. The V gene end was trimmed by 5 bases and the J gene end by 5 bases; junction bases not matched to a gene: 15. This CDR3 spans 16 amino acids. CDR1 and CDR2 from the germline V gene are SEHNR and FQNEAQ (reference sequence). Assay: immunoSEQ multiplex PCR; the TCRdb copy retains only in-frame clones and omits some. Altogether approximately 2.1 million clones are present, 85% to 95% being singletons, with the ten largest covering 0.39%. Subsets obtained from CD4+ cells comprised CD45RA+ naive and CD45RA-negative memory cells.

This chain uses TRBV7-9 with TRBJ2-7; 7 positions match TRBD2. This TCR was recovered from a man in his late teens or twenties in good health. Some clones in this sample may be carry-over from other donors' samples. The sample comprised naive CD4+ T cells from PBMCs. The subset denotes: CD45RA+ positively selected. The CDR3 sequence is CASSLGSGRAVNEQYF. The DNA for the CDR3 is TGTGCCAGCAGCCTAGGTTCGGGGAGGGCGGTAAACGAGCAGTACTTC.